This TCR beta chain was identified in a study of T and B cells in COVID-19 patients. Multiplex PCR with BIOMED2 TRB-A/B primer pools amplified TRB rearrangements. A single record per CDR3 protein comes from TCRdb applying MiXCR to the multiplex PCR reads. The sample yields approximately 8,000 distinct CDR3 sequences, 40% seen once. Each TRB amplification used about 230-550 ng of genomic DNA from blood. This TCR was sampled from a human donor who had recovered from COVID-19. Sample: blood.

CDR3 loop: CASSLYRVRRTSGTDTQYF. The CDR3 coding sequence is TGTGCCAGCAGCTTATACCGGGTCAGACGAACTAGCGGCACAGATACGCAGTATTTT. The chain has TRBV11-1 and TRBJ2-3; 7 bases are shared with TRBD2. V shed 2 bases, J shed 1 base, and the junction held 15 bases outside the gene matches. In germline, CDR1 is SGHAT, CDR2 FQDESV (reference sequence). This CDR3 is 19 amino acids long.